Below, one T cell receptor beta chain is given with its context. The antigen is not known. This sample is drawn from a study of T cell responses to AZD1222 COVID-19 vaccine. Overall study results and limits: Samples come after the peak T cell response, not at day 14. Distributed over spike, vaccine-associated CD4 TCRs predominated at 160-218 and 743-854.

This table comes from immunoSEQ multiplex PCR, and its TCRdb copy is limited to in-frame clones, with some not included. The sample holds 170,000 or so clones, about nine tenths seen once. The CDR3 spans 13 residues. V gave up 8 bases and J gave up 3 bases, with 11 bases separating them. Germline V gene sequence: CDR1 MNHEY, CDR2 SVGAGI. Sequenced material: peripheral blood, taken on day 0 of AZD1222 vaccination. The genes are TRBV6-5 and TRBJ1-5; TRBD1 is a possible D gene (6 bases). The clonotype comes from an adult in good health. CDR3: CASGGRINQPQHF. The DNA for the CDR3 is TGTGCCAGCGGGGGCAGGATCAATCAGCCCCAGCATTTT.